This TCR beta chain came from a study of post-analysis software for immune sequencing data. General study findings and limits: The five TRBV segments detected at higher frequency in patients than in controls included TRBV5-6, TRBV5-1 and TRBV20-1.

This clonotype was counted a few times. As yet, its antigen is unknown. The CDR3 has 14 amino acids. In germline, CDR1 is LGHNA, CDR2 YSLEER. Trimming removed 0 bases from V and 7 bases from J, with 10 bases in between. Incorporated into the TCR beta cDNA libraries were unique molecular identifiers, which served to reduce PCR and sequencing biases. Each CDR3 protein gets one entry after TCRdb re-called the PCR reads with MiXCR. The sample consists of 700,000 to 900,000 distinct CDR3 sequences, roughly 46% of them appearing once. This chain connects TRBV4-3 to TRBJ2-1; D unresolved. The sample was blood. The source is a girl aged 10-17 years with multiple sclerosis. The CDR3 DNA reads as TGCGCCAGCAGCCAAGATATTGGATCGAATGAGCAGTTCTTC. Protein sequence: CASSQDIGSNEQFF.